Each of the 32 T cell receptor beta chains below was sequenced from the same sample in a study of blood T cell repertoires in COVID-19. Here immunoSEQ multiplex PCR was the method, and the copy in TCRdb shows in-frame clones only, minus some. The table records around 80,000 clones, approximately 80% of them present only once. Specimen: peripheral blood. The receptors here all came from an elderly man with acute or convalescent COVID-19.

The J gene is TRBJ1-2, the V gene TRBV6-2 or TRBV6-3, with a tentative D call TRBD1 (6 bases). CDR1 and CDR2 from the germline V gene are MNHEY and SVGEGT. Trimming removed 5 bases from V and 1 base from J, with 17 bases in between. This CDR3 is 16 amino acids long. Here the CDR3 reads CASSSGVRGDNYGYTF. Written as DNA, the CDR3 is TGTGCCAGCAGTAGTGGTGTCAGGGGAGATAACTATGGCTACACCTTC.

The V and J genes are TRBV5-8 and TRBJ1-5, with 8 bases that match TRBD1. Germline V gives CDR1 SGHTS, CDR2 YDEGEE. This CDR3 has 18 residues. The V gene end was trimmed by 5 bases and the J gene end by 0 bases; junction bases not matched to a gene: 13. CDR3 sequence: CASSFPGQVENSNQPQHF. CDR3 nucleotides: TGTGCCAGCAGTTTTCCGGGACAGGTGGAAAATAGCAATCAGCCCCAGCATTTT.

This sequence joins TRBV5-1 and TRBJ2-3, with TRBD1 matching over 7 bases. The trim removed 5 bases at V and 2 bases at J, leaving 5 bases unmatched. Germline assignment: CDR1 SGHRS and CDR2 YFSETQ. The CDR3 spans 14 residues. CDR3: CASRMTGFTDTQYF. In nucleotides, the CDR3 is TGCGCCAGCAGAATGACAGGGTTCACAGATACGCAGTATTTT.

In its sample, this clone was seen once. The rearrangement links TRBV10-1 to TRBJ2-7, with D perhaps matching TRBD2 (5 bases). The CDR3 length is 16 residues. The germline CDR1 and CDR2 sequences are WNHNN and SYGVQD (reference sequence). Trimming left V 4 bases short and J 1 base short, with 17 bases between. The CDR3 here is CASSAGGSGQSYEQYF. In nucleotides, the CDR3 is TGCGCCAGCAGTGCCGGCGGAAGCGGTCAGTCCTACGAGCAGTACTTC.

The CDR3 DNA sequence: TGTGCCAGAAGCTTAGCGCGCGCGGCAGCAGGGACTAATGAAAAACTGTTTTTT. The encoded protein is CARSLARAAAGTNEKLFF. J is TRBJ1-4 and V is TRBV7-5; the table assigns TRBD1, which was not confirmed against the DNA. TRBV7-5 corresponds to a pseudogene. This CDR3 spans 18 amino acids.

V gene TRBV5-1 combines with J gene TRBJ2-3; D perhaps matches TRBD1 (5 bases). Germline assignment: CDR1 SGHRS and CDR2 YFSETQ. There are 15 residues in the CDR3. Trimming took off 0 bases at V and 3 bases at J, with 11 bases between the two ends. CDR3 residues: CASSLEGVRTDTQYF. CDR3 sequence (DNA): TGCGCCAGCAGCTTGGAAGGGGTTAGGACAGATACGCAGTATTTT.

The chain employs TRBV29-1 and TRBJ2-7, with 9 bases identical to TRBD1. The V gene's germline CDR1 is SQVTM and CDR2 ANQGSEA. Losses at the gene ends were 6 bases for V and 4 bases for J; bases not matched to a gene: 16. The CDR3 spans 16 residues. CDR3 sequence (DNA): TGCAGCGTATCTGGCCTCCGGGACAGGGCAACGTACGAGCAGTACTTC. Protein: CSVSGLRDRATYEQYF.

The chain carries TRBV5-1 and TRBJ2-1, with D unclear. Per germline, CDR1 SGHRS and CDR2 YFSETQ. The CDR3 runs 14 residues. V was trimmed by 1 base and J by 10 bases, leaving 15 bases between them. CDR3 residues: CASSLNVERSEQFF. The CDR3 bases are TGCGCCAGCAGCTTGAACGTCGAGAGGAGCGAGCAGTTCTTC.

This chain connects TRBV5-1 to TRBJ2-7, with 7 nucleotides matching TRBD1. The CDR3 contains 16 residues. Germline V gene sequence: CDR1 SGHRS, CDR2 YFSETQ. J lost 2 bases, V lost 3 bases, and 11 bases had no gene match. The CDR3 protein is CASSSISGTVPYEQYF. In DNA form, the CDR3 reads TGCGCCAGCAGCTCGATCTCCGGGACAGTACCCTACGAGCAGTACTTC. Full variable domain (outside the CDR3, taken from reference TRBV5-1 and TRBJ2-7): KAGVTQTPRYLIKTRGQQVTLSCSPISGHRSVSWYQQTPGQGLQFLFEYFSETQRNKGNFPGRFSGRQFSNSRSEMNVSTLELGDSALYLCASSSISGTVPYEQYFGPGTRLTVT.

This chain links TRBV5-1 with TRBJ1-2; 8 nucleotides line up with TRBD1. The germline CDR1 and CDR2 sequences are SGHRS and YFSETQ. J was trimmed by 6 bases and V by 5 bases; bases with no gene match: 6. The CDR3 sequence is 13 residues long. The CDR3 DNA is TGCGCCAGCAGTCGGACAGGGCCCGATGGCTACACCTTC. Protein: CASSRTGPDGYTF.

The V call is TRBV7-3, the J call TRBJ1-3; D may be TRBD1 (5 bases). CDR3 length: 13 residues. Trimming removed 2 bases from V and 3 bases from J, with 5 bases in between. The germline V gene encodes CDR1 SGHTA and CDR2 FQGTGA. The CDR3 here is CASSLQGGNTIYF. The CDR3, as DNA: TGTGCCAGCAGCTTACAGGGTGGAAACACCATATATTTT.

The gene calls are TRBV12-3 or TRBV12-4 and TRBJ1-5, with D unclear. V lost 1 base, J lost 7 bases, and 5 bases lay in between. The CDR3 runs 12 residues. The DNA of the CDR3 is TGTGCCAGCAGTTTAGGGCAGCAGCCCCAGCATTTT. Protein product: CASSLGQQPQHF.

J is TRBJ1-3 and V is TRBV7-3; possibly TRBD1 for D (5 bases). Germline CDR1 is SGHTA and CDR2 is FQGTGA. The V end lost 2 bases, the J end lost 1 base, and 6 bases lay between the germline ends. The CDR3 covers 14 residues. As DNA, the CDR3 is TGTGCCAGCAGCTTACAGGGATCTGGAAACACCATATATTTT. It translates to CASSLQGSGNTIYF.

The chain couples TRBV24-1 to TRBJ1-4; the D gene is possibly TRBD1 (5 bases). The CDR3 sequence is 17 residues long. Deletions cut 5 bases from V and 2 bases from J, with 17 bases between. CDR1 and CDR2 (germline): KGHDR, SFDVKD. The DNA for the CDR3 is TGTGCCACCAGTGCCAAACCCCAGGGCGGCACTAATGAAAAACTGTTTTTT. It is translated as CATSAKPQGGTNEKLFF.

The chain is built from TRBV11-2 and TRBJ1-1; 11 positions match TRBD1. The CDR3 loop spans 16 amino acids. V shed 4 bases and J 5 bases; nucleotides not matched to a gene: 9. Germline CDR1 SGHAT, CDR2 FQNNGV. CDR3 loop: CASSYGQGAVKTEAFF. CDR3 nucleotides: TGTGCCAGCAGCTACGGACAGGGGGCAGTCAAAACTGAAGCTTTCTTT. Together with reference TRBV11-2 and TRBJ1-1, the CDR3 gives the full variable domain: EAGVAQSPRYKIIEKRQSVAFWCNPISGHATLYWYQQILGQGPKLLIQFQNNGVVDDSQLPKDRFSAERLKGVDSTLKIQPAKLEDSAVYLCASSYGQGAVKTEAFFGQGTRLTVV.

This clone showed up just once. The chain links TRBV3-1 (or the pseudogene TRBV3-2) to TRBJ1-4; tentatively, D is TRBD1 (5 bases). Looked up from germline, CDR1 is LGHDT and CDR2 is YNNKEL (reference sequence). The CDR3 loop spans 15 amino acids. Trimming shortened V by 4 bases and J by 5 bases, and 14 bases separated the two germline ends. CDR3 loop: CASSLSDTRNEKLFF. DNA for the CDR3: TGTGCCAGCAGCCTCTCGGACACGAGGAATGAAAAACTGTTTTTT.

This chain links TRBV3-1 (or the pseudogene TRBV3-2) with TRBJ2-3; 7 positions agree with TRBD2. CDR1 LGHDT and CDR2 YNNKEL come from the germline V gene (reference sequence). This CDR3 spans 15 amino acids. V lost 4 bases to trimming and J lost 0 bases; unmatched junction nucleotides: 4. CDR3 DNA sequence: TGTGCCAGCAGCCGAAATAGCGGGAGCACAGATACGCAGTATTTT. Translated, it gives CASSRNSGSTDTQYF.

The chain uses TRBV2 and TRBJ1-2; D is unclear. Deletions cut 5 bases from V and 0 bases from J, with 10 bases between. Germline V gene data show CDR1 as SNHLY and CDR2 as FYNNEI. This CDR3 region has 14 residues. The CDR3 spells CASSIGDTNYGYTF. In DNA, the CDR3 is TGTGCCAGCAGTATCGGGGATACTAACTATGGCTACACCTTC. Based on the CDR3 plus reference TRBV2 and TRBJ1-2, the full variable domain is EPEVTQTPSHQVTQMGQEVILRCVPISNHLYFYWYRQILGQKVEFLVSFYNNEISEKSEIFDDQFSVERPDGSNFTLKIRSTKLEDSAMYFCASSIGDTNYGYTFGSGTRLTVV.

This clone was seen a handful of times. This chain connects TRBV19 to TRBJ2-3, with D possibly matching TRBD2 (6 bases). This CDR3 has 14 amino acids. V gave up 3 bases and J gave up 8 bases, with 15 bases separating them. Germline CDR1 reads LNHDA; CDR2 reads SQIVND (reference sequence). The CDR3 is CASSIPTSSATQYF. DNA of the CDR3: TGTGCCAGTAGTATCCCTACTAGCTCTGCTACGCAGTATTTT. The complete variable domain, with remaining parts taken from reference TRBV19 and TRBJ2-3, reads DGGITQSPKYLFRKEGQNVTLSCEQNLNHDAMYWYRQDPGQGLRLIYYSQIVNDFQKGDIAEGYSVSREKKESFPLTVTSAQKNPTAFYLCASSIPTSSATQYFGPGTRLTVL.

The chain's CDR3 is CASSTGGPAEAFF. The CDR3 coding sequence is TGTGCCAGTAGTACAGGGGGTCCGGCTGAAGCTTTCTTT. The chain uses TRBV19 and TRBJ1-1; 7 bases match TRBD1. Germline V gives CDR1 LNHDA, CDR2 SQIVND (reference sequence). The CDR3 has 13 amino acids. V was pared by 4 bases and J by 6 bases, with 5 bases of the junction left unmatched.

The chain combines TRBV12-5 with TRBJ1-5; 8 bases are a match to TRBD1. Trimming removed 5 bases from V and 5 bases from J; junction bases left unmatched: 2. CDR1 is LGHNT, CDR2 FRNRAP, per germline. The CDR3 is made up of 13 amino acids. The CDR3 here is CASGGQGYQPQHF. CDR3 coding DNA: TGTGCTAGTGGTGGACAGGGCTATCAGCCCCAGCATTTT.

This clone was seen just once. This chain links TRBV10-3 with TRBJ2-3; the match to TRBD2 covers 11 bases. There are 16 residues in the CDR3. Germline CDR1 reads ENHRY; CDR2 reads SYGVKD. The junction had 9 bases not matched to a gene; V was cut back by 7 bases and J by 3 bases. The CDR3: CAITGQTSGATDTQYF. CDR3 coding DNA: TGTGCCATCACAGGACAGACTAGCGGGGCTACAGATACGCAGTATTTT.

The chain is built from TRBV6-1 and TRBJ1-2, with 10 positions matching TRBD1. CDR1 is MNHNS and CDR2 is SASEGT in the germline V gene. CDR3 length: 19 amino acids. After removal of 1 base from V and 3 bases from J, the junction contained 14 bases not matched to a gene. The CDR3 nucleotides read TGTGCCAGCAGTGAAGACTTCCGGGACAGGGGCTTACGAGACTATGGCTACACCTTC. Translation gives CASSEDFRDRGLRDYGYTF.

This chain joins TRBV6-8 and TRBJ1-1, with 11 bases aligning to TRBD1. Germline CDR1 and CDR2: MNHGY and SAAAGT. With 10 bases clipped from V and 1 base from J, the junction kept 11 bases outside the gene matches. This CDR3 region has 16 residues. This CDR3 is CATTTAGTGGNTEAFF. The CDR3 nucleotides read TGTGCCACCACTACGGCCGGGACAGGGGGGAACACTGAAGCTTTCTTT.

This clone occurred once. The chain combines TRBV7-9 with TRBJ2-3, with D perhaps matching TRBD2 (5 bases). Between the trimmed V and J ends, which lost 2 bases and 5 bases, there was a span of 17 bases. Germline V gene lookup returns CDR1 SEHNR and CDR2 FQNEAQ (reference sequence). The length of the CDR3 is 16 residues. CDR3 coding DNA: TGTGCCAGCAGCTTAATCCCCCTAGCCAGCGGAGATACGCAGTATTTT. This gives the protein CASSLIPLASGDTQYF.

The chain recombines TRBV4-2 with TRBJ2-7; 10 bases align to TRBD2. The CDR3 is 17 residues long. V lost 0 bases, J lost 0 bases, and 5 bases stayed unmatched. The germline gives CDR1 LGHNA, CDR2 YNFKEQ. The CDR3 protein is CASSQDQRGGVSYEQYF. The DNA for the CDR3 is TGTGCCAGCAGCCAAGATCAGCGGGGGGGCGTCTCCTACGAGCAGTACTTC.

The chain uses TRBV18 and TRBJ1-5; weak D call: TRBD1 (5 bases). The CDR3 is 15 amino acids. The germline V and J ends were trimmed by 2 bases and 5 bases, with 13 bases remaining between them. CDR1 and CDR2 (germline): KGHSH, LQKENI. The CDR3: CASSPGYGGDQPQHF. The DNA of the CDR3 is TGTGCCAGCTCACCAGGGTATGGGGGGGATCAGCCCCAGCATTTT.

The CDR3 sequence: CAISGSGTDYGYTF. In DNA form, the CDR3 reads TGTGCCATCAGTGGGTCCGGGACTGACTATGGCTACACCTTC. The V call is TRBV10-3, the J call TRBJ1-2, with D maybe TRBD1 (5 bases). Germline lookup yields CDR1 ENHRY and CDR2 SYGVKD. V was trimmed by 4 bases and J by 3 bases, leaving 12 bases between them. This CDR3 has 14 amino acids.

This clone was counted only a few times. This chain connects TRBV2 to TRBJ1-4, with D hard to call. This CDR3 has 12 amino acids. With 5 bases removed from V and 5 bases from J, the gap between germline ends came to 6 bases. Germline V gene lookup returns CDR1 SNHLY and CDR2 FYNNEI. The CDR3 loop reads CASSTENEKLFF. CDR3 bases: TGTGCCAGCAGTACAGAGAATGAAAAACTGTTTTTT.

V and J are TRBV5-4 and TRBJ2-6; tentatively, D is TRBD1 (6 bases). This CDR3 is built from 18 residues. In germline, CDR1 is SGHNT, CDR2 YYREEE (reference sequence). Trimming left V 4 bases short and J 0 bases short, with 17 bases between. CDR3 nucleotide sequence: TGTGCCAGCAGCCTTGTACAGGGCGCCGGCTCTGGGGCCAACGTCCTGACTTTC. Translation gives CASSLVQGAGSGANVLTF.

V gene TRBV9 combines with J gene TRBJ2-2, with D maybe TRBD1 (5 bases). The CDR3 is 16 residues long. Germline CDR1 is SGDLS and CDR2 is YYNGEE. V gave up 0 bases and J gave up 2 bases, with 11 bases separating them. CDR3 residues: CASSVGGSPNTGELFF. The CDR3 DNA reads as TGTGCCAGCAGCGTAGGGGGCAGTCCTAACACCGGGGAGCTGTTTTTT.

V and J are TRBV5-1 and TRBJ1-4, with TRBD1 matching 10 bases. The germline V gene encodes CDR1 SGHRS and CDR2 YFSETQ. The CDR3 length is 14 residues. Trimming at V came to 4 bases and at J to 7 bases, leaving 4 bases not matched to a gene. This chain's CDR3 is CASSTGTGAEKLFF. The DNA of the CDR3 is TGCGCCAGCAGCACCGGGACAGGGGCTGAAAAACTGTTTTTT.